Below are 18 T cell receptor beta chains sequenced from a single sample in a study of control samples from healthy donors and cancer patients. Some clones are missing from TCRdb's copy, which holds only in-frame ones; the method was immunoSEQ multiplex PCR. The sample holds some 100,000 clones, 87% seen once. Material for sequencing was blood. The receptor source for this set is a woman aged 45-59 years in good health.

This clone was seen a single time. V gene TRBV5-1 combines with J gene TRBJ2-2, with D perhaps TRBD1 (6 bases). This CDR3 has 14 residues. Trimming took off 5 bases at V and 6 bases at J, with 14 bases between the two ends. Germline CDR1 and CDR2: SGHRS and YFSETQ. CDR3 sequence (DNA): TGCGCCAGCAGACAAACCAGGGGTCCCGGGGAGCTGTTTTTT. It is translated as CASRQTRGPGELFF. Full variable domain (rest looked up from reference TRBV5-1 and TRBJ2-2): KAGVTQTPRYLIKTRGQQVTLSCSPISGHRSVSWYQQTPGQGLQFLFEYFSETQRNKGNFPGRFSGRQFSNSRSEMNVSTLELGDSALYLCASRQTRGPGELFFGEGSRLTVL.

The J gene is TRBJ1-1, the V gene TRBV6-5; D possibly corresponds to TRBD1 (6 bases). CDR1 MNHEY and CDR2 SVGAGI come from the germline V gene. Trimming removed 8 bases at V and 6 bases at J, with 16 bases between. This CDR3 region has 13 residues. CDR3 loop: CASGKTGSAEAFF. Written as DNA, the CDR3 is TGTGCCAGCGGAAAAACAGGGAGCGCTGAAGCTTTCTTT.

The rearrangement uses TRBV6-5 and TRBJ1-2; 7 nucleotides align to TRBD1. The CDR3 loop spans 12 amino acids. Germline V CDR1 and CDR2: MNHEY, SVGAGI. Germline trimming cut 5 bases from V and 7 bases from J; bases unmatched to any gene: 4. CDR3 in DNA: TGTGCCAGCAGTACGACAGGGCTTGGCTACACCTTC. This sequence encodes CASSTTGLGYTF.

The V gene is TRBV29-1, the J gene TRBJ2-7, with D perhaps matching TRBD2 (6 bases). Trimming shortened V by 7 bases and J by 3 bases, and 16 bases separated the two germline ends. Germline V gene lookup returns CDR1 SQVTM and CDR2 ANQGSEA. The CDR3 has 13 residues. CDR3 sequence reads: CSAVPYSGYEQYF. Here the CDR3 DNA reads TGCAGCGCGGTCCCGTATAGCGGCTACGAGCAGTACTTC.

The gene calls are TRBV3-1 (or the pseudogene TRBV3-2) and TRBJ1-1; D uncertain. This CDR3 has 14 residues. Trimming removed 1 base from V and 5 bases from J, with 11 bases in between. From germline, CDR1 is LGHDT and CDR2 YNNKEL (reference sequence). The CDR3 DNA is TGTGCCAGCAGCCAAGGAGGCAGAGCGACTGAAGCTTTCTTT. This translates into CASSQGGRATEAFF.

The genes are TRBV5-1 and TRBJ2-7; D is undetermined. Trimming stripped 2 bases from V and 1 base from J, with 13 bases between. The CDR3 loop spans 15 amino acids. The germline gives CDR1 SGHRS, CDR2 YFSETQ. The CDR3 loop is CASSFVEGRSYEQYV. CDR3 bases: TGCGCCAGCAGCTTTGTAGAAGGACGGTCCTACGAGCAGTACGTC.

The rearrangement uses TRBV27 and TRBJ1-6; D is undetermined. The CDR3 contains 15 residues. V shed 4 bases and J shed 10 bases, with 17 bases lying between them. Looked up from germline, CDR1 is MNHEY and CDR2 is SMNVEV (reference sequence). The CDR3 bases are TGTGCCAGCAGTTCTCCGCTAGCGGCCCGGTCACCCCTCCACTTT. As protein: CASSSPLAARSPLHF.

CDR3 DNA sequence: TGTGCCAGCTCAGGGGACCTTCCTAACTATGGCTACACCTTC. Translating it yields CASSGDLPNYGYTF. This sequence joins TRBV18 and TRBJ1-2, with TRBD1 as a possible D gene (5 bases). Germline V lookup: CDR1 KGHSH, CDR2 LQKENI. The CDR3 extends over 14 amino acids. V lost 5 bases and J 0 bases, leaving 10 bases between the germline ends.

The chain combines TRBV12-2 with TRBJ1-6; TRBD1 was called by the table and not checked on the DNA. TRBV12-2 is tagged as a pseudogene. This CDR3 comprises 16 residues. The CDR3 nucleotides are TGTGCAAGTCGCTTAGAAGGGACAGTCTTTAATTCACCCCTCCACTTT. It codes for CASRLEGTVFNSPLHF.

J is TRBJ1-2 and V is TRBV3-1 (or the pseudogene TRBV3-2), with TRBD1 identical over 8 bases. This CDR3 is 13 amino acids long. Trimming took 6 bases from V and 6 from J; bases not matched to a gene: 6. The germline V gene has CDR1 LGHDT and CDR2 YNNKEL (reference sequence). CDR3 sequence reads: CASRQDRANGYTF. As DNA, the CDR3 is TGTGCCAGCAGACAGGACAGGGCCAATGGCTACACCTTC.

The chain carries TRBV24-1 and TRBJ2-2; D is perhaps TRBD1 (5 bases). V lost 4 bases and J 9 bases, leaving 14 bases between the germline ends. Germline V CDR1 and CDR2: KGHDR, SFDVKD. The CDR3 loop spans 14 amino acids. CDR3 DNA: TGTGCCACCAGTGACCCCACAGGCGGCAGGGAGCTGTTTTTT. Its translation is CATSDPTGGRELFF.

The chain joins TRBV5-6 to TRBJ2-7, with D hard to call. In germline, CDR1 is SGHDT, CDR2 YYEEEE. The V and J ends lost 0 bases and 4 bases respectively, with 5 bases between them. The CDR3 spans 12 residues. The CDR3 loop is CASSLGTYEQYV. CDR3 coding DNA: TGTGCCAGCAGCTTGGGGACGTACGAGCAGTACGTC.

This chain uses TRBV5-4 with TRBJ2-1, with TRBD2 as a possible D gene (5 bases). Germline V gene data show CDR1 as SGHNT and CDR2 as YYREEE (reference sequence). The V end was cut by 3 bases, the J end by 7 bases, with 20 bases between. This CDR3 region has 16 residues. CDR3 region: CASSWGLLDNNNEQFF. The CDR3 nucleotides read TGTGCCAGCAGCTGGGGTCTACTAGACAATAATAATGAGCAGTTCTTC.

This clone was observed once. As DNA, the CDR3 is TGCAGCGTGACCGGGACAGGGGAAAATCCATATACGCAGTATTTT. Protein product: CSVTGTGENPYTQYF. The chain is built from TRBV29-1 and TRBJ2-3; 10 bases map to TRBD1. V dropped 6 bases and J dropped 7; count of bases not matched to a gene: 13. Per the germline V gene, CDR1 is SQVTM and CDR2 is ANQGSEA. This CDR3 comprises 15 residues.

The chain couples TRBV11-2 to TRBJ2-1; 14 bases fit TRBD2. The germline V gene has CDR1 SGHAT and CDR2 FQNNGV. Trimming took 5 bases from V and 12 from J; bases not matched to a gene: 12. This CDR3 spans 16 amino acids. CDR3 nucleotide sequence: TGTGCCAGCAGCCCGCAGGGACTAGCGGGAGTTAACGGGCAGTTCTTC. Translation gives CASSPQGLAGVNGQFF.

The chain is built from TRBV7-9 and TRBJ2-6; a weak D match, TRBD1 (6 bases). The CDR3 length is 15 residues. With 3 bases removed from V and 2 bases from J, the gap between germline ends came to 8 bases. CDR1 is SEHNR and CDR2 is FQNEAQ in the germline V gene (reference sequence). CDR3 loop: CASSFQGTGANVLTF. In nucleotides, the CDR3 is TGTGCCAGCAGCTTCCAGGGGACTGGGGCCAACGTCCTGACTTTC.

The chain recombines TRBV7-9 with TRBJ2-3, with D unclear. CDR3 length: 12 amino acids. V was shortened by 4 bases and J by 0 bases, with 2 bases between the two germline ends. Per germline, CDR1 SEHNR and CDR2 FQNEAQ (reference sequence). CDR3 sequence: CASSSSTDTQYF. CDR3 nucleotide sequence: TGTGCCAGCAGCTCTAGCACAGATACGCAGTATTTT.

V and J are TRBV18 and TRBJ2-7, with no clear D. The V gene lost 2 bases and the J gene lost 0 bases, with 17 bases spanning the gap. CDR3 length: 17 residues. CDR1 KGHSH and CDR2 LQKENI come from the germline V gene. The CDR3: CASSPNFRLARSYEQYF. The CDR3 DNA reads as TGTGCCAGCTCACCAAATTTTAGGTTAGCTCGCTCCTACGAGCAGTACTTC.